This TCR beta chain was sequenced in a study of shared clonotypes between healthy human individuals. Overall study results and limits: Researchers found naive subsets generally carried larger estimated richness than memory subsets. Sorted-subset sequencing was shown by rarefaction to be incomplete despite large depth. Among four donors, about 4.6% of naive CD4 clonotypes were found in common.

V was clipped by 1 base and J by 6 bases, with 10 bases between them. The CDR3 loop spans 14 amino acids. Germline CDR1 and CDR2: SEHNR and FQNEAQ (reference sequence). With respect to this clone: Its antigen remains unknown.

CD45RO-negative, CCR7-positively selected cells formed the naive CD8 fraction, excluding terminally differentiated effector memory CD45RA+ cells. Measured with immunoSEQ multiplex PCR; TCRdb has only the in-frame clones, and not every one. The sample records about 2 million clones, about 95% being singletons. The sequencing sample was made of naive CD8+ T cells sorted from blood. This TCR came from a man younger than 35 in good health. This rearrangement joins TRBV7-9 to TRBJ1-5, with D maybe TRBD1 (5 bases). The CDR3 sequence: CASSLGSGGQPQHF. CDR3 DNA sequence: TGTGCCAGCAGCTTAGGATCTGGGGGTCAGCCCCAGCATTTT.